The 11 T cell receptor beta chains presented below share a single source sample, sequenced in a study of T cell responses to AZD1222 COVID-19 vaccine. Clones were sequenced by immunoSEQ multiplex PCR, and TCRdb holds only the in-frame ones, with some missing. The sample lists about 97,000 clones, about 89% occurring once. Sequenced here: peripheral blood, sampled on day 0 of AZD1222 vaccination. These receptors were collected from an adult in good health.

The chain joins TRBV5-8 to TRBJ1-4, with 9 bases identical to TRBD1. Germline loops: CDR1 SGHTS, CDR2 YDEGEE. The CDR3 has 14 amino acids. Trimming cost V 4 bases and J 8 bases; bases outside gene matches: 6. In DNA, the CDR3 is TGTGCCAGCAGCCCGGGACAGGGAAGGGAAAAACTGTTTTTT. Amino acids: CASSPGQGREKLFF.

This rearrangement joins TRBV18 to TRBJ1-3; D remains unclear. V shed 5 bases and J shed 3 bases, with 14 bases lying between them. CDR1 and CDR2 from the germline V gene are KGHSH and LQKENI. This CDR3 contains 15 residues. In nucleotides, the CDR3 is TGTGCCAGCTCATCCGCCGGGCTGGGTGGAAACACCATATATTTT. It translates to CASSSAGLGGNTIYF.

The V gene is TRBV27, the J gene TRBJ1-4; D possibly corresponds to TRBD1 (6 bases). The V gene lost 8 bases and the J gene lost 5 bases, with 12 bases spanning the gap. Germline CDR1 is MNHEY and CDR2 is SMNVEV (reference sequence). The CDR3 runs to 13 residues. The CDR3 is CASHGQSNEKLFF. CDR3 bases: TGTGCCAGCCACGGACAGTCAAATGAAAAACTGTTTTTT. Full variable domain (rest looked up from reference TRBV27 and TRBJ1-4): EAQVTQNPRYLITVTGKKLTVTCSQNMNHEYMSWYRQDPGLGLRQIYYSMNVEVTDKGDVPEGYKVSRKEKRNFPLILESPSPNQTSLYFCASHGQSNEKLFFGSGTQLSVL.

This chain connects TRBV19 to TRBJ2-7, with 11 nucleotides matching TRBD2. Germline trimming cut 4 bases from V and 4 bases from J; bases unmatched to any gene: 3. Germline-derived CDR1 and CDR2 are LNHDA and SQIVND (reference sequence). The CDR3 is 14 amino acids. The CDR3 DNA reads TGTGCCAGTAGTACGACTAGCGGGGTATACGAGCAGTACTTC. The encoded protein is CASSTTSGVYEQYF.

This clone has more than one count but fewer than ten. The rearrangement joins TRBV19 to TRBJ2-7; no clear D gene. Germline CDR1 reads LNHDA; CDR2 reads SQIVND (reference sequence). This CDR3 has 13 residues. Trimming cost V 1 base and J 1 base, with 5 bases left between them. The CDR3 region is CASSIVGSYEQYF. The CDR3 region has the DNA TGTGCCAGTAGTATAGTGGGTTCCTACGAGCAGTACTTC.

V gene TRBV6-6 combines with J gene TRBJ2-1; 7 bases align to TRBD2. The germline CDR1 and CDR2 sequences are MNHNY and SVGAGI (reference sequence). CDR3 length equals 13 residues. V trimming: 6 bases; J trimming: 6 bases; junction bases outside the gene matches: 5. CDR3: CASRQTSSNEQFF. CDR3 DNA: TGTGCCAGCAGACAGACTAGCTCCAATGAGCAGTTCTTC.

This clone was seen a few times. This chain connects TRBV4-2 to TRBJ2-5; the match to TRBD2 covers 10 bases. Germline V gene data show CDR1 as LGHNA and CDR2 as YNFKEQ. Trimming took 5 bases from V and 2 from J; bases not matched to a gene: 8. This CDR3 has 16 residues. This CDR3 reads CASSRSSGGRQETQYF. CDR3 DNA: TGTGCCAGCAGCAGATCTAGCGGGGGCCGACAAGAGACCCAGTACTTC.

The chain couples TRBV5-5 to TRBJ1-1; 8 bases map to TRBD1. Looked up from germline, CDR1 is SGHKS and CDR2 is YYEKEE (reference sequence). The V and J ends lost 3 bases and 7 bases, in that order; junction bases with no gene match: 8. The CDR3 has 14 amino acids. The CDR3 region is CASSYQGAPGEAFF. DNA of the CDR3: TGTGCCAGCAGCTATCAGGGGGCGCCGGGTGAAGCTTTCTTT.

This chain connects TRBV2 to TRBJ1-5; possible D gene TRBD1, 6 bases. The CDR3 sequence is 15 residues long. CDR1 SNHLY and CDR2 FYNNEI come from the germline V gene. V lost 6 bases and J lost 4, with 16 bases in between. The CDR3 nucleotides are TGTGCCAGCAGGACAACAGGGTTGGGGAATCAGCCCCAGCATTTT. It codes for CASRTTGLGNQPQHF.

The rearrangement joins TRBV28 to TRBJ1-2; D not certain. The CDR3 length is 14 residues. Trimming took off 3 bases at V and 0 bases at J, with 8 bases between the two ends. The V gene's germline CDR1 is MDHEN and CDR2 SYDVKM. The CDR3 here is CASSFPTANYGYTF. The CDR3 DNA is TGTGCCAGCAGTTTTCCCACAGCTAACTATGGCTACACCTTC.

The rearrangement uses TRBV28 and TRBJ2-5; D unresolved. V shed 6 bases and J shed 5 bases, with 19 bases lying between them. CDR3 length: 15 residues. CDR1 is MDHEN and CDR2 is SYDVKM in the germline V gene. This chain's CDR3 is CASSPMNQVGETQYF. In DNA, the CDR3 is TGTGCCAGCAGCCCGATGAATCAGGTTGGGGAGACCCAGTACTTC.